These 20 T cell receptor beta chains came from one sample sequenced in a study of T-cell reconstitution after alpha-beta-depleted transplantation in children. Unique molecular identifiers tagged the TCRbeta library. Each CDR3 protein is one row after TCRdb ran MiXCR on the PCR reads. The sample has approximately 400,000 distinct CDR3 sequences, around 15% seen once; the top ten hold over 25%. The sequenced sample was PBMCs, mostly from graft donor cells, obtained 360 days after TCRalphabeta/CD19-depleted stem cell transplant. All receptors derive from a boy under two years old who had a stem cell transplant for Wiskott-Aldrich syndrome, so the T cells may come from the graft donor.

This clonotype appeared many times. The chain joins TRBV20-1 to TRBJ2-1, with TRBD2 matching 13 bases. Trimming took 6 bases from V and 8 from J; bases not matched to a gene: 4. The CDR3 has 13 amino acids. Per germline, CDR1 DFQATT and CDR2 SNEGSKA (reference sequence). The CDR3 here is CSAGTSGKDEQFF. The CDR3 coding sequence is TGCAGTGCCGGGACTAGCGGGAAAGATGAGCAGTTCTTC.

The gene calls are TRBV27 and TRBJ2-5; possibly TRBD2 for D (6 bases). V lost 4 bases, J lost 3 bases, and 15 bases lay in between. Germline V gene lookup returns CDR1 MNHEY and CDR2 SMNVEV (reference sequence). CDR3 size: 15 residues. The CDR3 DNA reads TGTGCCAGCAGTTGGGGTAGGGACTCCAAAGAGACCCAGTACTTC. The encoded protein is CASSWGRDSKETQYF.

The gene calls are TRBV4-2 and TRBJ2-7; 7 positions match TRBD1. The J segment lost 5 bases and the V segment lost 3 bases, leaving 7 bases of the junction unmatched. CDR3 length equals 14 residues. Germline values: CDR1 LGHNA, CDR2 YNFKEQ. CDR3 nucleotides: TGTGCCAGCAGCCAGGGGACAGATCCCCACGAGCAGTACTTC. This translates into CASSQGTDPHEQYF.

The chain has TRBV28 and TRBJ1-3; 7 bases line up with TRBD1. With V trimmed by 6 bases and J by 14 bases, 7 bases remained unmatched. The CDR3 runs 11 residues. Per germline, CDR1 MDHEN and CDR2 SYDVKM. The CDR3 nucleotides read TGTGCCAGCAGGGAGGACAGGCCGGTATATTTT. Translated: CASREDRPVYF.

The J gene is TRBJ2-7, the V gene TRBV30; no reliable D call. CDR1 GTSNPN and CDR2 SVGIG come from the germline V gene (reference sequence). With 5 bases removed from V and 6 bases from J, the gap between germline ends came to 2 bases. The CDR3 runs to 8 residues. The CDR3 reads CAWGEQYF. The DNA for the CDR3 is TGTGCCTGGGGCGAGCAGTACTTC.

The genes are TRBV29-1 and TRBJ1-1; 9 positions match TRBD1. This CDR3 has 13 residues. V lost 6 bases and J lost 2; bases outside the gene matches: 4. The germline V gene encodes CDR1 SQVTM and CDR2 ANQGSEA. The CDR3: CSVRDRVNTEAFF. The CDR3 nucleotides read TGCAGCGTCCGGGACAGGGTTAACACTGAAGCTTTCTTT. Based on the CDR3 plus reference TRBV29-1 and TRBJ1-1, the full variable domain is SAVISQKPSRDICQRGTSLTIQCQVDSQVTMMFWYRQQPGQSLTLIATANQGSEATYESGFVIDKFPISRPNLTFSTLTVSNMSPEDSSIYLCSVRDRVNTEAFFGQGTRLTVV.

This clonotype appeared a few times. The chain combines TRBV29-1 with TRBJ1-1; unclear D gene. This CDR3 contains 12 residues. CDR1 is SQVTM and CDR2 is ANQGSEA in the germline V gene. V lost 6 bases and J lost 1, with 9 bases in between. Here the CDR3 DNA reads TGCAGCGTCGCCTTCTCGAACACTGAAGCTTTCTTT. Residues: CSVAFSNTEAFF.

The rearrangement joins TRBV20-1 to TRBJ1-2; D is unresolved. This CDR3 comprises 13 residues. V lost 2 bases and J 4 bases, leaving 11 bases between the germline ends. CDR1 DFQATT and CDR2 SNEGSKA come from the germline V gene (reference sequence). The CDR3 DNA reads TGCAGTGCTAGAATCCCATTTTCCTATGGCTACACCTTC. Residues: CSARIPFSYGYTF.

This clonotype was picked up a small number of times. The chain is built from TRBV7-2 and TRBJ2-1, with 8 bases lining up with TRBD2. Germline V CDR1 and CDR2: SGHTA, FQGNSA. V shed 0 bases, J shed 3 bases, and the junction held 4 bases outside the gene matches. The CDR3 is made up of 16 amino acids. In DNA form, the CDR3 reads TGTGCCAGCAGCTTAGCTAGCGGGGCGGTCTACAATGAGCAGTTCTTC. Translated: CASSLASGAVYNEQFF.

The genes are TRBV27 and TRBJ2-7, with 12 nucleotides matching TRBD2. The ends lost 1 base at V and 3 bases at J; junction bases unmatched: 4. Germline-derived CDR1 and CDR2 are MNHEY and SMNVEV (reference sequence). The CDR3 is made up of 16 amino acids. CDR3 nucleotide sequence: TGTGCCAGCAGTTTATGGACTAGCGGGAACAACTACGAGCAGTACTTC. Translating it yields CASSLWTSGNNYEQYF.

At least ten counts were recorded for this clonotype. The V and J genes are TRBV12-3 or TRBV12-4 and TRBJ2-1; 14 bases align to TRBD2. The CDR3 contains 16 residues. V lost 8 bases, J lost 7 bases, and 10 bases stayed unmatched. The CDR3 loop is CASGTSGSYTGNEQFF. CDR3 coding DNA: TGTGCCAGCGGGACTAGCGGGAGTTATACGGGTAATGAGCAGTTCTTC.

Only a few counts were recorded for this clonotype. The V call is TRBV5-1, the J call TRBJ2-5, with TRBD1 matching over 9 bases. The V segment lost 5 bases and the J segment 1 base; nucleotides outside the gene matches: 12. The CDR3 is made up of 17 amino acids. Germline CDR1 is SGHRS and CDR2 is YFSETQ. The CDR3, as DNA: TGCGCCAGCAGACGGTACGGGACAGGGCCCCTCCAAGAGACCCAGTACTTC. Amino acids: CASRRYGTGPLQETQYF.

Ten or more counts support this clonotype. The chain links TRBV20-1 to TRBJ2-3, with 12 bases lining up with TRBD2. CDR3 size: 17 residues. Germline CDR1 reads DFQATT; CDR2 reads SNEGSKA (reference sequence). Trimming took 1 base from V and 7 from J; bases not matched to a gene: 12. The CDR3 loop is CSARVIASGRAWNTQYF. Here the CDR3 DNA reads TGCAGTGCTAGAGTAATAGCTAGCGGGAGGGCCTGGAATACGCAGTATTTT.

Only a few counts were recorded for this clonotype. The chain couples TRBV12-3 or TRBV12-4 to TRBJ1-1; no clear D. V lost 3 bases and J 0 bases, leaving 8 bases between the germline ends. The CDR3 loop spans 14 amino acids. This CDR3 is CASSFTSLNTEAFF. CDR3 sequence (DNA): TGTGCCAGCAGTTTTACGTCACTGAACACTGAAGCTTTCTTT.

The chain has TRBV12-3 or TRBV12-4 and TRBJ2-1; the match to TRBD2 covers 9 bases. With V trimmed by 3 bases and J by 7 bases, 10 bases remained unmatched. The CDR3 has 16 residues. In DNA form, the CDR3 reads TGTGCCAGCAGTTTTTTTTTAGCGGGAGCAGGGAATGAGCAGTTCTTC. Translation gives CASSFFLAGAGNEQFF.

This sequence joins TRBV5-1 and TRBJ1-1; D not certain. This CDR3 comprises 12 residues. V lost 5 bases, J lost 5 bases, and 10 bases lay in between. Germline V gives CDR1 SGHRS, CDR2 YFSETQ. The CDR3 loop is CASSRRDTEAFF. CDR3 nucleotide sequence: TGCGCCAGCAGTAGAAGGGATACTGAAGCTTTCTTT.

This chain uses TRBV20-1 with TRBJ2-4; TRBD1 matches at 9 bases. CDR1 is DFQATT and CDR2 is SNEGSKA in the germline V gene (reference sequence). The V and J ends lost 3 bases and 2 bases, in that order; junction bases with no gene match: 5. The CDR3 has 15 residues. In DNA form, the CDR3 reads TGCAGTGCTAGCCCGACAGGGGGGCCCAAAAACATTCAGTACTTC. Residues: CSASPTGGPKNIQYF.

The gene calls are TRBV4-2 and TRBJ1-3; 8 nucleotides align to TRBD1. With V trimmed by 3 bases and J by 7 bases, 8 bases remained unmatched. CDR3 length: 15 amino acids. Germline CDR1 and CDR2: LGHNA and YNFKEQ. The CDR3 region has the DNA TGTGCCAGCAGCCAGGACAGGGACTCGTGGAACACCATATATTTT. Residues: CASSQDRDSWNTIYF.

The table lists this clonotype with a few counts. The chain carries TRBV10-3 and TRBJ2-7; D possibly corresponds to TRBD1 (5 bases). CDR1 and CDR2 from the germline V gene are ENHRY and SYGVKD. Trimming left V 2 bases short and J 2 bases short, with 13 bases between. The CDR3 loop spans 15 amino acids. This CDR3 reads CAISERGTAPYEQYF. Written as DNA, the CDR3 is TGTGCCATCAGTGAGAGGGGCACGGCCCCCTACGAGCAGTACTTC.

The chain combines TRBV29-1 with TRBJ2-2; 8 bases are a match to TRBD2. CDR1 SQVTM and CDR2 ANQGSEA come from the germline V gene. The CDR3 totals 16 residues. The junction had 8 bases not matched to a gene; V was cut back by 4 bases and J by 1 base. The CDR3 region has the DNA TGCAGCGTTGCCCAACTTCGGGGGGGGAACACCGGGGAGCTGTTTTTT. Translating it yields CSVAQLRGGNTGELFF.